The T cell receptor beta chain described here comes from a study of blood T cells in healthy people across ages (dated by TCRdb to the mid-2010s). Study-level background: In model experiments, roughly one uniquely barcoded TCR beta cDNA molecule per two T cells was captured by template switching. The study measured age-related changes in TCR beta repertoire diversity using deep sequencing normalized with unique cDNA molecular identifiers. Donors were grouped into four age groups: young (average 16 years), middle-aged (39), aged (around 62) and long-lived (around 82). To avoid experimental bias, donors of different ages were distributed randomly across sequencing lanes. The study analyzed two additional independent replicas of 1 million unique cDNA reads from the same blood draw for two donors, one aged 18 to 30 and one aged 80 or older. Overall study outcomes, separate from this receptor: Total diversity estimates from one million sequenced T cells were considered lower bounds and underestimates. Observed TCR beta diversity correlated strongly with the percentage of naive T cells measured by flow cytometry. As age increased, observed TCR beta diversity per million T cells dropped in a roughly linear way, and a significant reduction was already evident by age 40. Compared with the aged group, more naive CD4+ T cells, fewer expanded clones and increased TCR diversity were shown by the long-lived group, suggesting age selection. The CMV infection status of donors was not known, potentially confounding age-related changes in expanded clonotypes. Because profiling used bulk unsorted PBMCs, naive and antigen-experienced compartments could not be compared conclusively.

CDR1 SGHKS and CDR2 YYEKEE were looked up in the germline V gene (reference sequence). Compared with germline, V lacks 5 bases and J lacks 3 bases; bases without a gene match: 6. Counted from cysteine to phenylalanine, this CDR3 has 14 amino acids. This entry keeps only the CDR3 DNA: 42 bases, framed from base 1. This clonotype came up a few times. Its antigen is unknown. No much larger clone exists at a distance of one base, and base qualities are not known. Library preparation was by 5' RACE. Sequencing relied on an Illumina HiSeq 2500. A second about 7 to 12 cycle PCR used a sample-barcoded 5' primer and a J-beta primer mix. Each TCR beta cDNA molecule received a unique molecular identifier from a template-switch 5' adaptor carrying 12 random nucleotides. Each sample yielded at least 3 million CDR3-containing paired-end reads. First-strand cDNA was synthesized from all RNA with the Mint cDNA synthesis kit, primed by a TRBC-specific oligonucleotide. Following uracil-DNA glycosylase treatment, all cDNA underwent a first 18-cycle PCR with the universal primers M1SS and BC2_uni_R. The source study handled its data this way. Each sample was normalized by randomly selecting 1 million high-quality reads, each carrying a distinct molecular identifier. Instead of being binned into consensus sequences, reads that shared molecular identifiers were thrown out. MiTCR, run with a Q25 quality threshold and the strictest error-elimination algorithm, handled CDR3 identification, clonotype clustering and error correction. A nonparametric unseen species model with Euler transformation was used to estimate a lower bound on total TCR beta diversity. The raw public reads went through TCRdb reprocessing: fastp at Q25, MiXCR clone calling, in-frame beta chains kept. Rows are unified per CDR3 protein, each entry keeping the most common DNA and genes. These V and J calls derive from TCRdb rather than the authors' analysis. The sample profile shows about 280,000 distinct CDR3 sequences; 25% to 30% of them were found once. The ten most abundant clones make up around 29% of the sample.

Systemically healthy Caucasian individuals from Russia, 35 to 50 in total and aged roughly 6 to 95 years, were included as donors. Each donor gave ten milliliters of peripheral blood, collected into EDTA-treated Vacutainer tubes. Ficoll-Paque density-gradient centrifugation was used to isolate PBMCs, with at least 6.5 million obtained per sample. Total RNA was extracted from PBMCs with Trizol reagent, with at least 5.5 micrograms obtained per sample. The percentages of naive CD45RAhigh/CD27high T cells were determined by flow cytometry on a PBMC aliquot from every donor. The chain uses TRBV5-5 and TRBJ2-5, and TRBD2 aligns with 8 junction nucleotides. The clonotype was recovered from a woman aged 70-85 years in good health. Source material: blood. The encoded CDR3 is CASRSQLAEETQYF. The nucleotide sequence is TGTGCCAGCAGGTCGCAACTAGCGGAAGAGACCCAGTACTTC.